This T cell receptor (beta chain) was captured by sequencing in a study of siplizumab effects on memory and regulatory T cells. The study, taken as a whole, reports: Neither a naive nor a memory phenotype was assignable to roughly 75-96% of proliferating CD4+ or CD8+ clones. Proliferating Tregs taken from siplizumab cultures were not shown to have a confirmed suppressive function.

The repertoire was sequenced with immunoSEQ multiplex PCR; TCRdb's copy has only in-frame clones and lacks some. The data contain approximately 100,000 clones, 85% to 95% of them seen just once; the ten biggest clones take up around 12%. About this clone itself: The antigen is undetermined.

V trimming: 1 base; J trimming: 0 bases; junction bases outside the gene matches: 5. Germline assignment: CDR1 MGHRA and CDR2 YSYEKL. The CDR3 has 18 amino acids. The chain joins TRBV4-1 to TRBJ2-4; 11 bases align to TRBD2. The origin of this receptor is a human donor in good health. What was sequenced was non-Treg CD4+ T cells sorted from blood. The CDR3 sequence: CASSQGLAGGIAKNIQYF. The DNA for the CDR3 is TGCGCCAGCAGCCAAGGGCTAGCGGGAGGTATAGCCAAAAACATTCAGTACTTC.